This T cell receptor (beta chain) emerged from a study of T cells after posttransplantation cyclophosphamide. Study-level points and caveats: Blood and skin or GI T cell repertoires showed limited TRB overlap.

This table comes from immunoSEQ multiplex PCR, and its TCRdb copy is limited to in-frame clones, with some not included. This table holds about 21,000 clones, about 86% found once. Sampled 1 year posttransplant, controls received myeloablative marrow transplants, methotrexate and a calcineurin inhibitor. To note about this clone: Its antigen is still unknown.

The CDR3 extends over 14 amino acids. CDR1 is ENHRY and CDR2 is SYGVKD in the germline V gene. V was cut by 7 bases and J by 4 bases, with 16 bases left in between. The rearrangement uses TRBV10-3 and TRBJ2-5; D possibly corresponds to TRBD2 (5 bases). The sample in question was PBMCs, obtained approximately 360 days after allogeneic stem cell transplant with calcineurin inhibitor and methotrexate. The clonotype originates from a female patient in her 30s who received an allogeneic stem cell transplant from an unrelated donor, was CMV-positive, and had acute and chronic GVHD. The graft donor may have given rise to some T cells. CDR3 in amino acids: CAIKPGITPETQYF. The CDR3 DNA reads TGTGCCATCAAACCCGGGATAACACCAGAGACCCAGTACTTC.